The 3 T cell receptor beta chains below all came from one sample that was sequenced in a study of blood T cell repertoires in COVID-19. Data came from immunoSEQ multiplex PCR; TCRdb stores just in-frame clones and leaves some out. Of around 700,000 clones listed, just under 90% were seen once; the top ten hold under 0.3%. The material sequenced was peripheral blood. These TCRs come from a young woman with acute or convalescent COVID-19.

V is TRBV19 and J is TRBJ1-1; D unresolved. The CDR3 runs to 14 residues. V shed 5 bases and J shed 5 bases, with 15 bases lying between them. Germline V lookup: CDR1 LNHDA, CDR2 SQIVND (reference sequence). In DNA form, the CDR3 reads TGTGCCAGTAGTCCAGGTGTGCGGGCGACTGAAGCTTTCTTT. Translated: CASSPGVRATEAFF.

The chain joins TRBV7-8 to TRBJ1-4; a weak D match, TRBD1 (5 bases). This CDR3 comprises 15 residues. Germline CDR1 is SGHVS and CDR2 is FQNEAQ. With 0 bases removed from V and 4 bases from J, the gap between germline ends came to 9 bases. The CDR3 spells CASSLAGHYNEKLFF. The CDR3 DNA is TGTGCCAGCAGCTTAGCGGGGCACTATAATGAAAAACTGTTTTTT.

The rearrangement links TRBV30 to TRBJ2-1; D possibly corresponds to TRBD1 (6 bases). The CDR3 covers 13 residues. In germline, CDR1 is GTSNPN, CDR2 SVGIG (reference sequence). Trimming left V 1 base short and J 4 bases short, with 8 bases between. DNA of the CDR3: TGTGCCTGGAGTGGCCAGGGGTACAATGAGCAGTTCTTC. Translating gives CAWSGQGYNEQFF.